One sample yielded the 2 T cell receptor beta chains listed below, sequenced in a study of OX40 agonist ivuxolimab in advanced cancers. The repertoire was sequenced with immunoSEQ multiplex PCR; TCRdb's copy has only in-frame clones and lacks some. The sample consists of 60,000 to 75,000 clones, approximately 86% of them appearing once. Here the sequenced sample was CD4+ or CD8+ T cells sorted from blood, taken in a trial of the OX40 agonist ivuxolimab. The receptor source for this set is an adult with an advanced solid tumor such as melanoma, head and neck, liver or kidney cancer.

V gene TRBV19 combines with J gene TRBJ1-1; possibly TRBD1 for D (5 bases). The CDR3 contains 17 residues. The germline gives CDR1 LNHDA, CDR2 SQIVND (reference sequence). Trimming pared 3 bases from V and 1 base from J, leaving 18 bases between. Here the CDR3 reads CASSMGGRGTANTEAFF. The DNA for the CDR3 is TGTGCCAGTAGTATGGGTGGAAGAGGGACGGCGAACACTGAAGCTTTCTTT.

The chain links TRBV6-6 to TRBJ1-2; 8 nucleotides line up with TRBD1. The germline V gene encodes CDR1 MNHNY and CDR2 SVGAGI (reference sequence). The trim removed 4 bases at V and 7 bases at J, leaving 8 bases unmatched. The CDR3 loop spans 14 amino acids. The CDR3: CASSLAGGLVGYTF. The CDR3, as DNA: TGTGCCAGCAGTTTAGCAGGGGGCTTGGTTGGCTACACCTTC.